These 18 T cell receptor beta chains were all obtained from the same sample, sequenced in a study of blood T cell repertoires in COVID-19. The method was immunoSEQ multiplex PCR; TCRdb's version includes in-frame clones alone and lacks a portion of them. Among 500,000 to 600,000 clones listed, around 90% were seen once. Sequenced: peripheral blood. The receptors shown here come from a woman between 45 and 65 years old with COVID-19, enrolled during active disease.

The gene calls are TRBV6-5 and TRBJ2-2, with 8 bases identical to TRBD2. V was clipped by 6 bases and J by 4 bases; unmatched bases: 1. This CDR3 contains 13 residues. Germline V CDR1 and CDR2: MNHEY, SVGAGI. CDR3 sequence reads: CASRTSVTGELFF. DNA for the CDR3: TGTGCCAGCAGGACTAGCGTCACCGGGGAGCTGTTTTTT.

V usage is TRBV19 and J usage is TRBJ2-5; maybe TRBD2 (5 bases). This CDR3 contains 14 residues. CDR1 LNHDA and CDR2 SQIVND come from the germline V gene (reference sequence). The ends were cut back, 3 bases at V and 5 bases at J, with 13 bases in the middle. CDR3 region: CASSILIRGETQYF. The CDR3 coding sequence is TGTGCCAGTAGTATTCTAATACGCGGGGAGACCCAGTACTTC. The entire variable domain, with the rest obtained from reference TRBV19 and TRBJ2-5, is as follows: DGGITQSPKYLFRKEGQNVTLSCEQNLNHDAMYWYRQDPGQGLRLIYYSQIVNDFQKGDIAEGYSVSREKKESFPLTVTSAQKNPTAFYLCASSILIRGETQYFGPGTRLLVL.

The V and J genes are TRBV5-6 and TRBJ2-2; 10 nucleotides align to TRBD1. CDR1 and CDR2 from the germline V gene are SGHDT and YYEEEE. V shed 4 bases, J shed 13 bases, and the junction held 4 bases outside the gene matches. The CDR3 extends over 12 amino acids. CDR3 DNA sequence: TGTGCCAGCAGCAAGGACAGGGGGTCGCTGTTTTTT. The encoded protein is CASSKDRGSLFF.

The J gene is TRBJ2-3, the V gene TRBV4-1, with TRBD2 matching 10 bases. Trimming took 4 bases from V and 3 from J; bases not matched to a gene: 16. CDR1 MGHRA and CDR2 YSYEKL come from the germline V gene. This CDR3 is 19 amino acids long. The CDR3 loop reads CASSPFWSGGAGHTDTQYF. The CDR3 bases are TGCGCCAGCAGCCCCTTCTGGAGCGGGGGGGCCGGTCATACAGATACGCAGTATTTT.

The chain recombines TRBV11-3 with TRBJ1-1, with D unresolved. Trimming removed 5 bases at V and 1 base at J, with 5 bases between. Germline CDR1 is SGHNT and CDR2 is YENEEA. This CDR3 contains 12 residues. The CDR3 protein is CASSSRNTEAFF. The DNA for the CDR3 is TGTGCCAGCAGCAGTAGGAACACTGAAGCTTTCTTT.

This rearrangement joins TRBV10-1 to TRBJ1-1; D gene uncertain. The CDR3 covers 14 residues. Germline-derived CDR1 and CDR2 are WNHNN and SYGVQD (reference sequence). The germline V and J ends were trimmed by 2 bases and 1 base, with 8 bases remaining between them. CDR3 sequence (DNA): TGCGCCAGCAGTGAGGGAGGCGGGAACACTGAAGCTTTCTTT. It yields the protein CASSEGGGNTEAFF.

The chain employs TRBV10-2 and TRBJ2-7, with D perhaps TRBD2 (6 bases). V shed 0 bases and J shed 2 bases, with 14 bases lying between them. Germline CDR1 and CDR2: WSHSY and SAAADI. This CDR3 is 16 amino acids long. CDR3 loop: CASSESRRGDAYEQYF. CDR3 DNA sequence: TGCGCCAGCAGTGAGTCGAGGCGGGGAGACGCCTACGAGCAGTACTTC.

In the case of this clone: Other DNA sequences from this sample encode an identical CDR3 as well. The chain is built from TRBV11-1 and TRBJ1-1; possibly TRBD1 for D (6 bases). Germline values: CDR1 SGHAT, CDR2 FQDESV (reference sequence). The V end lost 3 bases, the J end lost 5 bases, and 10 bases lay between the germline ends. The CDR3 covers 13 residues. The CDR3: CASSLGRGTEAFF. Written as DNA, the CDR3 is TGTGCCAGCAGCTTGGGCAGGGGAACTGAAGCTTTCTTT.

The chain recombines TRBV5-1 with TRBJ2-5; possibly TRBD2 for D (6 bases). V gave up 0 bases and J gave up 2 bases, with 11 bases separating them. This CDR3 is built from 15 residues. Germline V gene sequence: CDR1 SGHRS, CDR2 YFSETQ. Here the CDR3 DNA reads TGCGCCAGCAGCTTGGGTTACCGGGGGCAAGAGACCCAGTACTTC. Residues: CASSLGYRGQETQYF.

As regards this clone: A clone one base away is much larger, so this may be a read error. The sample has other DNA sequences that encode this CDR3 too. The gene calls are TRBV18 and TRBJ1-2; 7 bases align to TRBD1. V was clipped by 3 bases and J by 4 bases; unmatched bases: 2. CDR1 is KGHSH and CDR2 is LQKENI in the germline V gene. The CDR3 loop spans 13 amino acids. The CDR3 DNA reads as TGTGCCAGCTCACCCCCAGGGGGCTATGGCTACACCTTC. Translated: CASSPPGGYGYTF.

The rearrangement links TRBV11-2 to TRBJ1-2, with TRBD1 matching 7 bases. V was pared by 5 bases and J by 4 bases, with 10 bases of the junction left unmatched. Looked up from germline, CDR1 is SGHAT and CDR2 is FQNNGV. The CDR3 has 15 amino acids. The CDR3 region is CASSLDRETLYGYTF. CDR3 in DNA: TGTGCCAGCAGCCTTGACAGGGAGACTCTCTATGGCTACACCTTC.

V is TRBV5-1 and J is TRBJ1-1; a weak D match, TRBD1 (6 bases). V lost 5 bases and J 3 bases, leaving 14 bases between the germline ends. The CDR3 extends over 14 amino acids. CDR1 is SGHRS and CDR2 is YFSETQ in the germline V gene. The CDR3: CASSTRTADTEAFF. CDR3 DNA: TGCGCCAGCAGTACGCGGACAGCCGACACTGAAGCTTTCTTT.

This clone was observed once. CDR3 coding DNA: TGTGCCAGCAGCCATCTACAGGAGGGAGCTTTCTTT. Translation: CASSHLQEGAFF. This chain uses TRBV6-5 with TRBJ1-1; possible D gene TRBD1, 5 bases. Trimming cost V 6 bases and J 10 bases, with 15 bases left between them. The CDR3 is 12 residues long. CDR1 is MNHEY and CDR2 is SVGAGI in the germline V gene.

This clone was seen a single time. The CDR3 region has the DNA TGCAGTGCTGCCCCTAGCGATGAGCAGTTCTTC. Amino acid sequence: CSAAPSDEQFF. The chain uses TRBV20-1 and TRBJ2-1, with D tentatively TRBD2 (6 bases). From germline, CDR1 is DFQATT and CDR2 SNEGSKA (reference sequence). This CDR3 has 11 amino acids. The V and J ends lost 5 bases and 8 bases respectively, with 10 bases between them.

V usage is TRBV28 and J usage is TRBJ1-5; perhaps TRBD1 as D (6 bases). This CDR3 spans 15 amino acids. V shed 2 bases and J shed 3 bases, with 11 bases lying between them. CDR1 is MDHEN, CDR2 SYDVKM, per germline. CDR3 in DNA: TGTGCCAGCAGTTTAGCAGGGGCCAACAATCAGCCCCAGCATTTT. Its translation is CASSLAGANNQPQHF.

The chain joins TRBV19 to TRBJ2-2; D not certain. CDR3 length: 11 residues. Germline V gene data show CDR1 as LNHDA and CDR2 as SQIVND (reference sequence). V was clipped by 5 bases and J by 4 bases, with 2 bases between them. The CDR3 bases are TGTGCCAGTAGTCGCACCGGGGAGCTGTTTTTT. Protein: CASSRTGELFF.

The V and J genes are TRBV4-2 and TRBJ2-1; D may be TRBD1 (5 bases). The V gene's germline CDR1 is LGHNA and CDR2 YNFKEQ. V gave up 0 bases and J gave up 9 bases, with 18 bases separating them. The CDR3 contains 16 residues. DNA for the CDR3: TGTGCCAGCAGCCAAGATCAGGGCTTCGCCCTCGGTGAGCAGTTCTTC. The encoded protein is CASSQDQGFALGEQFF.

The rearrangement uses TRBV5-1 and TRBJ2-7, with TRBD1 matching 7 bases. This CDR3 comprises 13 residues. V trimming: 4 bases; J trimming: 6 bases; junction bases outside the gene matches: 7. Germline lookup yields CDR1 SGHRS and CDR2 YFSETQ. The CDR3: CASSTQTGFEQYF. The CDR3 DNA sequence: TGCGCCAGCAGCACCCAGACAGGGTTCGAGCAGTACTTC.